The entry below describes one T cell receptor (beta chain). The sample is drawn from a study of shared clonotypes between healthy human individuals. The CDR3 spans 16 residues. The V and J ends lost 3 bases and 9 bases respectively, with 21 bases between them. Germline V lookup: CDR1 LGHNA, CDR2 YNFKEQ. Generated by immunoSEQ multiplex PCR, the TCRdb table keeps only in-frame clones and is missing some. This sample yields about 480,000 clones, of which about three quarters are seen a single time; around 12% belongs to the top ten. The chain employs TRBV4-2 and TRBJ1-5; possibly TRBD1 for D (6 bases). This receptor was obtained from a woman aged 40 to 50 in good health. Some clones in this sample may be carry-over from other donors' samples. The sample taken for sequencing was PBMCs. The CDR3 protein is CASSQDRDTRVWPQHF. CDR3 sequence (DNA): TGTGCCAGCAGCCAGGACCGGGACACCCGGGTTTGGCCCCAGCATTTT.